The 27 T cell receptor beta chains presented below share a single source sample, sequenced in a study of blood T cell repertoires in COVID-19. Sequencing was performed with immunoSEQ multiplex PCR; in TCRdb, only in-frame clones are kept and a portion is missing. The repertoire has 200,000 to 250,000 clones, roughly 83% of them found once; the top ten carry 1.3%. What was sequenced was PBMCs or T cells enriched from blood (not recorded which). These receptors were collected from a woman in her thirties or forties with acute COVID-19.

The chain carries TRBV28 and TRBJ1-5; 9 nucleotides align to TRBD1. In germline, CDR1 is MDHEN, CDR2 SYDVKM. V gave up 4 bases and J gave up 7 bases; unmatched junction bases: 8. This CDR3 has 15 amino acids. CDR3 region: CASSSLQGAWQPQHF. DNA for the CDR3: TGTGCCAGCAGTTCCCTACAGGGGGCATGGCAGCCCCAGCATTTT.

The chain uses TRBV19 and TRBJ1-5; 8 nucleotides match TRBD1. Germline values: CDR1 LNHDA, CDR2 SQIVND (reference sequence). CDR3 length: 15 residues. V shed 5 bases and J 6 bases; nucleotides not matched to a gene: 9. The CDR3 DNA reads TGTGCCAGTAGTCAGGGGGCAGGGGGACGTCAGCCCCAGCATTTT. It specifies CASSQGAGGRQPQHF.

V usage is TRBV7-2 and J usage is TRBJ1-4; tentatively, D is TRBD1 (5 bases). V was pared by 5 bases and J by 6 bases, with 13 bases between. There are 14 residues in the CDR3. CDR1 and CDR2 (germline): SGHTA, FQGNSA. The CDR3, as DNA: TGTGCCAGCAGCCCTCCTCCAGGGTATGAAAAACTGTTTTTT. This translates into CASSPPPGYEKLFF.

The chain joins TRBV7-3 to TRBJ2-1, with 9 bases aligning to TRBD1. This CDR3 spans 15 amino acids. Germline V gene lookup returns CDR1 SGHTA and CDR2 FQGTGA. V shed 1 base and J 9 bases; nucleotides not matched to a gene: 7. CDR3 sequence (DNA): TGTGCCAGCAGCTTAAGGGCGGGACAGGGCGGTGAGCAGTTCTTC. Its translation is CASSLRAGQGGEQFF.

The rearrangement uses TRBV7-3 and TRBJ2-7, with 11 bases lining up with TRBD2. The CDR3 consists of 13 residues. The V and J ends lost 5 bases and 6 bases, in that order; junction bases with no gene match: 3. Per germline, CDR1 SGHTA and CDR2 FQGTGA. CDR3 bases: TGTGCCAGCAGCCCCGGGACTAGCGGCGAGCAGTACTTC. It codes for CASSPGTSGEQYF.

This clone has a single count. Within the sample, other DNA sequences also encode this same CDR3. The chain uses TRBV7-2 and TRBJ2-5; 7 nucleotides line up with TRBD2. The CDR3 runs 14 residues. The V gene end was trimmed by 4 bases and the J gene end by 2 bases; junction bases not matched to a gene: 4. Germline CDR1 reads SGHTA; CDR2 reads FQGNSA. This CDR3 reads CASSSKRGQETQYF. The CDR3 nucleotides are TGTGCCAGCAGCTCAAAGCGGGGTCAAGAGACCCAGTACTTC.

The chain is built from TRBV5-1 and TRBJ1-2; TRBD1 matches 7 bases. Germline-derived CDR1 and CDR2 are SGHRS and YFSETQ. The CDR3 is 14 amino acids. V lost 4 bases, J lost 2 bases, and 5 bases stayed unmatched. CDR3 nucleotide sequence: TGCGCCAGCAGCCCCGACAGGGACAACTATGGCTACACCTTC. It codes for CASSPDRDNYGYTF. Drawing the rest from reference TRBV5-1 and TRBJ1-2, the complete variable domain is KAGVTQTPRYLIKTRGQQVTLSCSPISGHRSVSWYQQTPGQGLQFLFEYFSETQRNKGNFPGRFSGRQFSNSRSEMNVSTLELGDSALYLCASSPDRDNYGYTFGSGTRLTVV.

The chain has TRBV2 and TRBJ1-3; perhaps TRBD1 as D (5 bases). The V end lost 2 bases, the J end lost 2 bases, and 13 bases lay between the germline ends. CDR3 length equals 16 residues. The V gene's germline CDR1 is SNHLY and CDR2 FYNNEI. The CDR3 here is CASSELGRLTGNTIYF. The CDR3 DNA follows: TGTGCCAGCAGTGAATTGGGGCGATTAACTGGAAACACCATATATTTT.

The genes are TRBV30 and TRBJ2-2; TRBD2 is a possible D gene (6 bases). With 3 bases removed from V and 3 bases from J, the gap between germline ends came to 14 bases. The CDR3 is 15 residues long. Germline lookup yields CDR1 GTSNPN and CDR2 SVGIG (reference sequence). CDR3 loop: CAWRGGEWDTGELFF. The CDR3 bases are TGTGCCTGGAGAGGAGGGGAATGGGACACCGGGGAGCTGTTTTTT.

The V gene is TRBV18, the J gene TRBJ1-4; D remains ambiguous. This CDR3 comprises 14 residues. Trimming removed 3 bases at V and 6 bases at J, with 11 bases between. Per the germline V gene, CDR1 is KGHSH and CDR2 is LQKENI. The CDR3 spells CASSPVGDDEKLFF. CDR3 DNA: TGTGCCAGCTCACCCGTAGGAGACGATGAAAAACTGTTTTTT.

Written as DNA, the CDR3 is TGTGCCAGCACCCCCGGGACTAGGAACACCGGGGAGCTGTTTTTT. This encodes CASTPGTRNTGELFF. This chain links TRBV6-5 with TRBJ2-2, with TRBD2 matching 8 bases. Germline lookup yields CDR1 MNHEY and CDR2 SVGAGI. The CDR3 is made up of 15 amino acids. J lost 1 base, V lost 7 bases, and 5 bases had no gene match.

The V call is TRBV9, the J call TRBJ2-3, with TRBD2 as a possible D gene (6 bases). V lost 7 bases and J 3 bases, leaving 18 bases between the germline ends. This CDR3 spans 15 amino acids. Germline loops: CDR1 SGDLS, CDR2 YYNGEE. CDR3 DNA: TGTGCCAGCGAACCGCGGGGACTCGGGACAGATACGCAGTATTTT. Protein product: CASEPRGLGTDTQYF. Using reference TRBV9 and TRBJ2-3 for the parts outside the CDR3, the full variable domain is DSGVTQTPKHLITATGQRVTLRCSPRSGDLSVYWYQQSLDQGLQFLIQYYNGEERAKGNILERFSAQQFPDLHSELNLSSLELGDSALYFCASEPRGLGTDTQYFGPGTRLTVL.

The chain employs TRBV5-1 and TRBJ1-2; the match to TRBD1 covers 9 bases. CDR1 and CDR2 from the germline V gene are SGHRS and YFSETQ. The ends lost 4 bases at V and 7 bases at J; junction bases unmatched: 8. The CDR3 has 14 residues. The CDR3 region has the DNA TGCGCCAGCAGCCTGGGACAGGGCTCTCGTGGCTACACCTTC. Translation gives CASSLGQGSRGYTF.

This clone was picked up a small number of times. This chain links TRBV5-6 with TRBJ2-2; D is ambiguous. Germline V gives CDR1 SGHDT, CDR2 YYEEEE. V lost 2 bases and J lost 3, with 8 bases in between. The CDR3 totals 14 residues. The CDR3 reads CASSFQVDTGELFF. The DNA of the CDR3 is TGTGCCAGCAGCTTCCAGGTGGACACCGGGGAGCTGTTTTTT.

The J gene is TRBJ2-3, the V gene TRBV6-5, with 7 bases that match TRBD2. This CDR3 comprises 15 residues. Germline assignment: CDR1 MNHEY and CDR2 SVGAGI. The junction had 9 bases not matched to a gene; V was cut back by 5 bases and J by 4 bases. The CDR3 protein is CASSPTSGGADTQYF. DNA for the CDR3: TGTGCCAGCAGTCCGACCTCGGGGGGAGCAGATACGCAGTATTTT.

The chain is built from TRBV5-1 and TRBJ2-1, with 7 positions matching TRBD2. CDR1 and CDR2 (germline): SGHRS, YFSETQ. The CDR3 extends over 15 amino acids. V shed 3 bases and J 7 bases; nucleotides not matched to a gene: 10. This CDR3 is CASSSSGIGANEQFF. The CDR3 DNA reads TGCGCCAGCAGCTCAAGCGGGATCGGGGCTAATGAGCAGTTCTTC.

This rearrangement joins TRBV5-4 to TRBJ1-2, with D maybe TRBD1 (6 bases). V shed 2 bases and J shed 8 bases, with 10 bases lying between them. The CDR3 runs 12 residues. Per germline, CDR1 SGHNT and CDR2 YYREEE (reference sequence). CDR3: CASSFRQDGYTF. CDR3 coding DNA: TGTGCCAGCAGCTTCCGACAGGACGGCTACACCTTC.

The V and J genes are TRBV13 and TRBJ2-2, with 10 positions matching TRBD2. The germline V gene encodes CDR1 PRHDT and CDR2 FYEKMQ (reference sequence). The CDR3 length is 19 residues. The V gene end was trimmed by 4 bases and the J gene end by 6 bases; junction bases not matched to a gene: 17. The DNA of the CDR3 is TGTGCCAGCAGCTCCCTCACTAGCGGGATGGGAACGGTCGCCGGGGAGCTGTTTTTT. It is translated as CASSSLTSGMGTVAGELFF.

CDR3 in amino acids: CAWSTPSGVSNQPQHF. CDR3 bases: TGTGCCTGGAGTACGCCGTCGGGGGTTAGCAATCAGCCCCAGCATTTT. This chain uses TRBV30 with TRBJ1-5, with D perhaps TRBD1 (5 bases). The CDR3 contains 16 residues. Trimming cost V 2 bases and J 0 bases, with 14 bases left between them. Looked up from germline, CDR1 is GTSNPN and CDR2 is SVGIG (reference sequence).

Only a few counts were recorded for this clone. This chain uses TRBV7-9 with TRBJ2-1; 10 bases fit TRBD2. The CDR3 sequence is 14 residues long. V was pared by 4 bases and J by 10 bases, with 7 bases of the junction left unmatched. CDR1 is SEHNR and CDR2 is FQNEAQ in the germline V gene (reference sequence). As DNA, the CDR3 is TGTGCCAGCAGCTGGAGCGGGGGGGCATACGAGCAGTTCTTC. Translated, it gives CASSWSGGAYEQFF.

V and J are TRBV24-1 and TRBJ2-1, with D tentatively TRBD1 (6 bases). The CDR3 has 13 residues. V was trimmed by 12 bases and J by 5 bases, leaving 16 bases between them. The germline CDR1 and CDR2 sequences are KGHDR and SFDVKD. CDR3 coding DNA: TGTGCCGTTGGGGGCTCGCCAAACAATGAGCAGTTCTTC. Translating it yields CAVGGSPNNEQFF.

The chain is built from TRBV7-3 and TRBJ2-7; tentative D call: TRBD1 (5 bases). This CDR3 region has 13 residues. Germline-derived CDR1 and CDR2 are SGHTA and FQGTGA. Trimming took 3 bases from V and 5 from J, leaving 11 bases between them. The CDR3 is CASSFSTGHEQYF. The DNA for the CDR3 is TGTGCCAGCAGCTTTAGTACAGGCCACGAGCAGTACTTC.

This chain joins TRBV7-6 and TRBJ2-2; 8 bases match TRBD2. Unmatched junction bases numbered 4, after V lost 7 bases and J lost 6 bases. From germline, CDR1 is SGHVS and CDR2 FNYEAQ. The CDR3 loop spans 13 amino acids. The chain's CDR3 is CASTPGGAGELFF. The DNA for the CDR3 is TGTGCCAGCACCCCCGGGGGGGCCGGGGAGCTGTTTTTT.

The V call is TRBV6-5, the J call TRBJ2-7; TRBD1 matches at 8 bases. Trimming took 5 bases from V and 2 from J; bases not matched to a gene: 5. CDR1 is MNHEY and CDR2 is SVGAGI in the germline V gene. The CDR3 consists of 14 residues. CDR3 in amino acids: CASSQQDRAYEQYF. CDR3 DNA sequence: TGTGCCAGCAGTCAACAGGACAGGGCCTACGAGCAGTACTTC.

This chain joins TRBV3-1 (or the pseudogene TRBV3-2) and TRBJ2-1; 14 bases are a match to TRBD2. J lost 7 bases, V lost 10 bases, and 9 bases had no gene match. CDR3 length equals 15 residues. In germline, CDR1 is LGHDT, CDR2 YNNKEL (reference sequence). The CDR3 protein is CATSTSGGVVNEQFF. In nucleotides, the CDR3 is TGTGCCACCTCGACTAGCGGGGGGGTCGTGAATGAGCAGTTCTTC.

The chain combines TRBV18 with TRBJ1-2, with D unclear. Germline CDR1 reads KGHSH; CDR2 reads LQKENI. V lost 6 bases and J lost 7, with 15 bases in between. This CDR3 spans 13 amino acids. CDR3 sequence reads: CASSPVERGGYTF. The CDR3 DNA sequence: TGTGCCAGCTCCCCCGTCGAAAGAGGTGGCTACACCTTC.

V is TRBV19 and J is TRBJ1-1, with D hard to call. Germline V gene data show CDR1 as LNHDA and CDR2 as SQIVND (reference sequence). This CDR3 is 18 amino acids long. V lost 0 bases to trimming and J lost 1 base, with 18 bases between them. This chain's CDR3 is CASSIDFGGVPQNTEAFF. CDR3 in DNA: TGTGCCAGTAGTATAGACTTTGGCGGGGTACCACAGAACACTGAAGCTTTCTTT.